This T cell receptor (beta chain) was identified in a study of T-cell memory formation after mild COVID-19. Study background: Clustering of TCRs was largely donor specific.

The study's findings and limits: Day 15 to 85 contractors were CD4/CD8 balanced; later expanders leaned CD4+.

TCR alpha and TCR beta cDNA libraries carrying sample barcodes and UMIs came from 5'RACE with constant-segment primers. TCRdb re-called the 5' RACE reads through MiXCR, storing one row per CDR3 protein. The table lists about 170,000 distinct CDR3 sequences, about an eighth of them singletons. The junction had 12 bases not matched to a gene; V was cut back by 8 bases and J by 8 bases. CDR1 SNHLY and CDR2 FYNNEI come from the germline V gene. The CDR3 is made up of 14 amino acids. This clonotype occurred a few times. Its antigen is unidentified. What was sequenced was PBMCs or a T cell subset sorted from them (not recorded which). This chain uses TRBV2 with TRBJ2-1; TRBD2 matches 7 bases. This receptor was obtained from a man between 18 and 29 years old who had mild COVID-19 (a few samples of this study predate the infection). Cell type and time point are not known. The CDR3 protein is CASPRGTTGYEQFF. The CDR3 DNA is TGTGCCAGCCCGCGGGGGACTACCGGGTATGAGCAGTTCTTC.